The rows below give T cell receptor beta chains drawn from one sample of a study of CD8 T cells in ankylosing spondylitis. TCRdb passed the 5' RACE reads through MiXCR, listing each CDR3 protein once. This table holds 200,000 to 250,000 distinct CDR3 sequences, about 18% found once. Sequenced input: blood, either unsorted or a sorted T cell fraction (not recorded which). Receptors were obtained from a male donor with ankylosing spondylitis. Each CDR3 is given with its conserved first and last residue. D genes are given only for firm matches. A clone size is listed for some rows: how often the clone was seen (once, few, many), or a class if it is expanded.

D gene,V gene,clone size,J gene,CDR3 DNA,CDR3 protein
.,TRBV7-9,.,TRBJ1-2,TGTGCCAGCAGCAACCAAGGGGGGAACTATGGCTACACCTTC,CASSNQGGNYGYTF
TRBD2,TRBV10-3,few,TRBJ2-7,TGTGCCATCAGTAACCCACTAGCGGGAGTATACGAGCAGTACTTC,CAISNPLAGVYEQYF
TRBD1,TRBV6-1,.,TRBJ2-7,TGTGCCAGCAGTCCGGGACAGGGGGCGAACGAGCAGTACTTC,CASSPGQGANEQYF
.,TRBV6-1,few,TRBJ2-1,TGTGCCAGCAGTGAGACCGCCCGGGGGAACGATGAGCAGTTCTTC,CASSETARGNDEQFF
TRBD1,TRBV20-1,.,TRBJ2-7,TGCAGTGCTAGATCAGGGGGCTCCTACGAGCAGTACTTC,CSARSGGSYEQYF
.,TRBV4-3,few,TRBJ1-4,TGCGCCAGCAGCCACCCGCCAGGGGATCTGGGCGGAAAACTGTTTTTT,CASSHPPGDLGGKLFF
.,TRBV6-5,few,TRBJ1-1,TGTGCCAGCAGTTTGGAGGTCCTGAACACTGAAGCTTTCTTT,CASSLEVLNTEAFF
.,TRBV6-1,.,TRBJ2-2,TGTGCCAGCAGCCCGGGACACCTCACCGGGGAGCTGTTTTTT,CASSPGHLTGELFF
.,TRBV4-1,many,TRBJ2-7,TGCGCCAGCAGCCAAGACAGGAACTCCTACGAGCAGTACTTC,CASSQDRNSYEQYF
.,TRBV11-2,few,TRBJ1-2,TGTGCCAGCAGCGCTCCGGGACGGCCCACGGAGGGCTACACCTTC,CASSAPGRPTEGYTF
.,TRBV6-5,.,TRBJ2-5,TGTGCCAGCAGTTCCCCCCGGAACCAAGAGACCCAGTACTTC,CASSSPRNQETQYF
TRBD2,TRBV7-6,.,TRBJ2-5,TGTGCCAGCAGCTTAAGTAGTCCGCGGGAGTACCAAGAGACCCAGTACTTC,CASSLSSPREYQETQYF
TRBD1,TRBV20-1,many,TRBJ2-1,TGCAGTGCTAGAGATTACGGGACAGGGTTATACAATGAGCAGTTCTTC,CSARDYGTGLYNEQFF
.,TRBV12-3/TRBV12-4,.,TRBJ2-7,TGTGCCAGCAGTCCCACCACGGTATCCGAGCAGTACTTC,CASSPTTVSEQYF
.,TRBV11-2,many,TRBJ2-2,TGTGCCAGCACCCCGGTGTTTACCGGGGAGCTGTTTTTT,CASTPVFTGELFF
TRBD2,TRBV9,few,TRBJ2-1,TGTGCCAGCAGCGTAGGGCCGGGGGGGTACAATGAGCAGTTCTTC,CASSVGPGGYNEQFF
.,TRBV5-6,few,TRBJ2-7,TGTGCCAGCAGCTTGCGCGCCAGGGAGCCAGACGAGCAGTACTTC,CASSLRAREPDEQYF
TRBD2,TRBV11-1,few,TRBJ2-1,TGTGCCAGCAGCTCGGGACTAGCGGAGACCTCTAGCTCCTACAATGAGCAGTTCTTC,CASSSGLAETSSSYNEQFF
TRBD2,TRBV5-1,few,TRBJ2-3,TGCGCCAGCAGCTTCGGGGGGGAAAGCACAGATACGCAGTATTTT,CASSFGGESTDTQYF
TRBD2,TRBV28,few,TRBJ2-7,TGTGCCAGCAGTTTTAGGGGACTAGCGGCCTACGAGCAGTACTTC,CASSFRGLAAYEQYF
.,TRBV5-1,.,TRBJ2-3,TGCGCCAGCAGCCCAGGGGCACCATCGGGGGATACGCAGTATTTT,CASSPGAPSGDTQYF
.,TRBV9,once,TRBJ1-1,TGTGCCAGCAGCGCCTCACCCATCGGTGGGGCTGAAGCTTTCTTT,CASSASPIGGAEAFF
.,TRBV20-1,.,TRBJ1-1,TGCAGTGCTAGAGATACGGGGGACACTGAAGCTTTCTTT,CSARDTGDTEAFF
TRBD1,TRBV7-8,.,TRBJ1-3,TGTGCCAGCAGCTTGATAGACAGGGGCTCTGGAAACACCATATATTTT,CASSLIDRGSGNTIYF
.,TRBV6-2/TRBV6-3,.,TRBJ2-2,TGTGCCAGCACGGCTAGCGTAAACACCGGGGAGCTGTTTTTT,CASTASVNTGELFF
.,TRBV20-1,.,TRBJ1-1,TGCAGTGCTAGAGATGGAGGCGTCACTGAAGCTTTCTTT,CSARDGGVTEAFF
.,TRBV5-1,few,TRBJ1-1,TGCGCCAGCAGCAGAGACATGAACACTGAAGCTTTCTTT,CASSRDMNTEAFF
.,TRBV15,.,TRBJ2-4,TGTGCCACCAGCAGAGAATGGTCAAACATTCAGTACTTC,CATSREWSNIQYF
.,TRBV5-1,few,TRBJ1-1,TGCGCCAGCTACAACGGGTGGGGCTACACTGAAGCTTTCTTT,CASYNGWGYTEAFF
TRBD2,TRBV5-6,few,TRBJ2-7,TGCGCCAGCAGCTTGTTAGCGGGAGTAAACGAGCAGTACTTC,CASSLLAGVNEQYF
.,TRBV6-2/TRBV6-3,few,TRBJ2-7,TGTGCCAGCAGTTACTCGATTTTGGGGGGCCCTACGGGATCCGAGCAGTACTTC,CASSYSILGGPTGSEQYF
TRBD2,TRBV29-1,.,TRBJ2-5,TGCAGCGTGGGAGGGGTTGAGACCCAGTACTTC,CSVGGVETQYF
TRBD2,TRBV25-1,few,TRBJ2-3,TGTGCCAGCAGTGATACTAGCGGGGGGACTAGCACAGATACGCAGTATTTT,CASSDTSGGTSTDTQYF
.,TRBV7-9,.,TRBJ1-2,TGTGCCAGCAGCCCGGACACAGGCCCTGGCTACACCTTC,CASSPDTGPGYTF